One sample yielded the 27 T cell receptor beta chains listed below, sequenced in a study of shared clonotypes between healthy human individuals. Here immunoSEQ multiplex PCR was the method, and the copy in TCRdb shows in-frame clones only, minus some. The sample records approximately 440,000 clones, more than 70% being singletons. Specimen: PBMCs. The receptors originated from a woman aged 40 to 49 in good health. Some clones in this sample may be carry-over from other donors' samples.

About this clone: A read error is the likely source, as a far larger clone sits one nucleotide away. Other DNA sequences from this sample encode an identical CDR3 as well. The chain carries TRBV6-6 and TRBJ2-5; the match to TRBD2 covers 8 bases. The CDR3 consists of 16 residues. V lost 7 bases to trimming and J lost 5 bases; unmatched junction nucleotides: 15. Germline CDR1 is MNHNY and CDR2 is SVGAGI (reference sequence). CDR3 nucleotide sequence: TGTGCCAGCACGGAGACGGAGCGGGAGATTGTGGAGACCCAGTACTTC. Translation: CASTETEREIVETQYF.

DNA for the CDR3: TGTGCCTGGAGTCTAGCCCCGGGACAGGGGTTCTACGAGCAGTACTTC. It translates to CAWSLAPGQGFYEQYF. This chain uses TRBV30 with TRBJ2-7; 10 nucleotides agree with TRBD1. Germline CDR1 is GTSNPN and CDR2 is SVGIG (reference sequence). After removal of 2 bases from V and 3 bases from J, the junction contained 10 bases not matched to a gene. This CDR3 region has 16 residues.

Comments on this clone: The sample contains more than one DNA sequence encoding this CDR3. The chain employs TRBV19 and TRBJ2-7, with D maybe TRBD1 (6 bases). This CDR3 has 15 amino acids. V was shortened by 1 base and J by 1 base, with 11 bases between the two germline ends. CDR1 is LNHDA and CDR2 is SQIVND in the germline V gene (reference sequence). The CDR3 here is CASSIGQGSSYEQYF. For the CDR3, the DNA is TGTGCCAGTAGTATAGGGCAGGGGTCGTCCTACGAGCAGTACTTC. The entire variable domain, with the rest obtained from reference TRBV19 and TRBJ2-7, is as follows: DGGITQSPKYLFRKEGQNVTLSCEQNLNHDAMYWYRQDPGQGLRLIYYSQIVNDFQKGDIAEGYSVSREKKESFPLTVTSAQKNPTAFYLCASSIGQGSSYEQYFGPGTRLTVT.

The CDR3 region has the DNA TGTGCCAGCAGCCCCACAGGGGGCGCAACGGAAAAACTGTTTTTT. This encodes CASSPTGGATEKLFF. This chain joins TRBV7-2 and TRBJ1-4, with 9 bases matching TRBD1. Germline-derived CDR1 and CDR2 are SGHTA and FQGNSA. The CDR3 is 15 residues long. The junction had 9 bases not matched to a gene; V was cut back by 5 bases and J by 8 bases.

The chain carries TRBV5-3 and TRBJ1-5; D perhaps matches TRBD1 (5 bases). TRBV5-3 is labeled an ORF, and its function is uncertain. The CDR3 is 15 amino acids. Deletions cut 2 bases from V and 6 bases from J, with 15 bases between. The CDR3 region is CARSFIRGRGQPQHF. The CDR3 nucleotides are TGTGCCAGAAGCTTTATTAGAGGGAGGGGTCAGCCCCAGCATTTT.

The rearrangement links TRBV7-8 to TRBJ2-1; D not certain. The CDR3 totals 13 residues. Looked up from germline, CDR1 is SGHVS and CDR2 is FQNEAQ. V shed 2 bases and J shed 5 bases, with 7 bases lying between them. DNA for the CDR3: TGTGCCAGCAGCTTAAAACTTCACAATGAGCAGTTCTTC. The encoded protein is CASSLKLHNEQFF.

The count of this clone is one. A much more abundant neighbour one base away suggests this may be a read error. V and J are TRBV18 and TRBJ2-7; 9 positions agree with TRBD1. Per germline, CDR1 KGHSH and CDR2 LQKENI. CDR3 length: 13 amino acids. CDR3 nucleotide sequence: TGTGCCAGCTCACTCATGGACAGGGGCGAGCAGCACTTC. Translating it yields CASSLMDRGEQHF.

The chain carries TRBV6-1 and TRBJ2-7; the match to TRBD2 covers 14 bases. V dropped 6 bases and J dropped 2; count of bases not matched to a gene: 3. CDR3 length equals 15 residues. Per the germline V gene, CDR1 is MNHNS and CDR2 is SASEGT. The CDR3 loop is CASRPGLAGAYEQYF. The CDR3, as DNA: TGTGCCAGCAGACCGGGACTAGCGGGAGCCTACGAGCAGTACTTC.

The chain has TRBV7-2 and TRBJ2-2, with TRBD1 matching 10 bases. V gave up 4 bases and J gave up 4 bases; unmatched junction bases: 15. The CDR3 runs 19 residues. CDR1 and CDR2 from the germline V gene are SGHTA and FQGNSA. The CDR3 is CASSYIPGQGLDRTGELFF. The CDR3 DNA reads as TGTGCCAGCAGCTACATACCGGGACAGGGGTTGGATCGCACCGGGGAGCTGTTTTTT.

V is TRBV5-4 and J is TRBJ2-7; D may be TRBD2 (5 bases). V was trimmed by 5 bases and J by 0 bases, leaving 9 bases between them. The CDR3 runs to 13 residues. Per the germline V gene, CDR1 is SGHNT and CDR2 is YYREEE (reference sequence). The CDR3 here is CASRHRDSYEQYF. In nucleotides, the CDR3 is TGTGCCAGCAGACATCGGGACTCCTACGAGCAGTACTTC.

This clone was found once. The chain joins TRBV2 to TRBJ2-6; TRBD1 aligns across 9 bases. Germline V gives CDR1 SNHLY, CDR2 FYNNEI. V shed 6 bases and J 4 bases; nucleotides not matched to a gene: 7. The CDR3 consists of 16 residues. The CDR3 here is CASSLGQGLGANVLTF. Written as DNA, the CDR3 is TGTGCCAGCAGCCTGGGACAGGGTTTGGGGGCCAACGTCCTGACTTTC.

The chain has TRBV9 and TRBJ2-3; 9 bases align to TRBD2. CDR3 length equals 15 residues. Germline assignment: CDR1 SGDLS and CDR2 YYNGEE. Trimming removed 2 bases from V and 4 bases from J; junction bases left unmatched: 5. CDR3 DNA: TGTGCCAGCAGCGTGATGCGGGAGGGGGCAGATACGCAGTATTTT. This codes for CASSVMREGADTQYF.

This clone was seen ten or more times. The gene calls are TRBV18 and TRBJ1-1; D is uncertain. The CDR3 spans 14 residues. Germline V gene data show CDR1 as KGHSH and CDR2 as LQKENI. V shed 4 bases and J shed 6 bases, with 15 bases lying between them. The CDR3 coding sequence is TGTGCCAGCTCACGCGGGCGACGGGGTTCTGAAGCTTTCTTT. This gives the protein CASSRGRRGSEAFF.

On this clone: A read error likely explains this, since a far larger clone differs by one base. The identical CDR3 is also encoded by other nucleotide sequences in the sample. The rearrangement joins TRBV6-6 to TRBJ1-5; no clear D gene. Germline V CDR1 and CDR2: MNHNY, SVGAGI (reference sequence). The CDR3 loop spans 15 amino acids. This CDR3 reads CASSYSSSPNQPQHF. CDR3 in DNA: TGCGCCAGCAGTTACTCGAGCAGTCCAAATCAGCCCCAGCATTTT.

This clone was detected a few times. This chain joins TRBV10-3 and TRBJ1-1; 9 nucleotides agree with TRBD1. CDR3 length equals 14 residues. Losses at the gene ends were 11 bases for V and 3 bases for J; bases not matched to a gene: 10. Germline V CDR1 and CDR2: ENHRY, SYGVKD. Here the CDR3 DNA reads TGTGCCGCCGTACAGGGACAGGGATACACTGAAGCTTTCTTT. This encodes CAAVQGQGYTEAFF.

The V call is TRBV6-6, the J call TRBJ2-3, with D unclear. Trimming removed 0 bases from V and 1 base from J, with 11 bases in between. Per the germline V gene, CDR1 is MNHNY and CDR2 is SVGAGI (reference sequence). The CDR3 has 16 residues. The CDR3 bases are TGTGCCAGCAGTTACTCTGGGGTCGTAGGCACAGATACGCAGTATTTT. The encoded protein is CASSYSGVVGTDTQYF.

This chain uses TRBV7-9 with TRBJ1-1; 11 positions match TRBD1. V lost 3 bases and J lost 3; bases outside the gene matches: 3. The CDR3 extends over 15 amino acids. Germline CDR1 reads SEHNR; CDR2 reads FQNEAQ (reference sequence). CDR3 sequence reads: CASSLGQGEDTEAFF. CDR3 sequence (DNA): TGTGCCAGCAGCTTGGGACAGGGGGAAGACACTGAAGCTTTCTTT.

CDR3: CASTGGSYNEQFF. DNA of the CDR3: TGTGCCTCTACCGGCGGGAGTTACAATGAGCAGTTCTTC. The chain recombines TRBV30 with TRBJ2-1; 7 nucleotides match TRBD2. The CDR3 consists of 13 residues. Trimming at V came to 7 bases and at J to 4 bases, leaving 7 bases not matched to a gene. Germline V CDR1 and CDR2: GTSNPN, SVGIG (reference sequence).

Note on this clone: A far larger clone is just one base off, so this is likely a read error. The V call is TRBV5-1, the J call TRBJ2-1; possible D gene TRBD2, 6 bases. The CDR3 is 14 amino acids. Germline V lookup: CDR1 SGHRS, CDR2 YFSETQ. Trimming took 0 bases from V and 8 from J, leaving 12 bases between them. The CDR3 coding sequence is TGCGCCAGCAGCTTGGTTGCGGCTAGCGATGAGCAGTTCTTC. Translating it yields CASSLVAASDEQFF. Full variable domain (remainder filled in from reference TRBV5-1 and TRBJ2-1): KAGVTQTPRYLIKTRGQQVTLSCSPISGHRSVSWYQQTPGQGLQFLFEYFSETQRNKGNFPGRFSGRQFSNSRSEMNVSTLELGDSALYLCASSLVAASDEQFFGPGTRLTVL.

This clone has a single count. The V call is TRBV2, the J call TRBJ2-5; D not certain. This CDR3 has 13 amino acids. V shed 7 bases and J shed 4 bases, with 13 bases lying between them. CDR1 is SNHLY, CDR2 FYNNEI, per germline. CDR3 sequence: CASKGRASETQYF. DNA for the CDR3: TGTGCCAGCAAGGGTAGGGCTTCAGAGACCCAGTACTTC.

The chain is built from TRBV12-5 and TRBJ2-2, with no clear D. This CDR3 contains 13 residues. Germline CDR1 and CDR2: LGHNT and FRNRAP. With 1 base removed from V and 6 bases from J, the gap between germline ends came to 6 bases. The CDR3 region has the DNA TGTGCTAGTGGTTTGGGGGATGCCGGGGAGCTGTTTTTT. Translated: CASGLGDAGELFF.

This clone was picked up a small number of times. This chain's CDR3 is CASSEGLAGTDTQYF. The DNA of the CDR3 is TGTGCCAGCAGCGAGGGACTAGCGGGCACAGATACGCAGTATTTT. J is TRBJ2-3 and V is TRBV14, with 11 bases aligning to TRBD2. Germline CDR1 is SGHDN and CDR2 is FVKESK. This CDR3 has 15 amino acids. V lost 5 bases and J lost 1; bases outside the gene matches: 2.

This chain joins TRBV30 and TRBJ2-3; tentative D call: TRBD1 (6 bases). The CDR3 spans 14 residues. Trimming cost V 7 bases and J 0 bases, with 14 bases left between them. Germline-derived CDR1 and CDR2 are GTSNPN and SVGIG (reference sequence). CDR3: CASNRDISTDTQYF. CDR3 in DNA: TGTGCCTCGAACAGGGACATTAGCACAGATACGCAGTATTTT.

This clone was counted only a few times. This sequence joins TRBV7-8 and TRBJ2-5, with D perhaps TRBD2 (6 bases). The germline CDR1 and CDR2 sequences are SGHVS and FQNEAQ. V gave up 2 bases and J gave up 5 bases, with 12 bases separating them. This CDR3 region has 14 residues. The CDR3 sequence is CASSLIASVETQYF. Here the CDR3 DNA reads TGTGCCAGCAGCTTAATCGCTAGCGTTGAGACCCAGTACTTC.

The chain joins TRBV10-2 to TRBJ2-7; D ambiguous. The CDR3 extends over 11 amino acids. Per germline, CDR1 WSHSY and CDR2 SAAADI. V shed 2 bases and J shed 7 bases, with 6 bases lying between them. The CDR3 region has the DNA TGCGCCAGCAGTGAGGGGTCTGAGCAGTACTTC. The encoded protein is CASSEGSEQYF.

The V call is TRBV19, the J call TRBJ2-1, with TRBD2 matching 10 bases. The CDR3 has 15 amino acids. Germline V gives CDR1 LNHDA, CDR2 SQIVND (reference sequence). After removal of 5 bases from V and 8 bases from J, the junction contained 9 bases not matched to a gene. CDR3 loop: CASSLPGLASYEQFF. CDR3 DNA sequence: TGTGCCAGTAGTCTGCCGGGACTAGCGTCCTATGAGCAGTTCTTC.

This clone came up a few times. The genes are TRBV7-9 and TRBJ2-3; 7 bases line up with TRBD2. Germline V lookup: CDR1 SEHNR, CDR2 FQNEAQ (reference sequence). V shed 6 bases, J shed 6 bases, and the junction held 12 bases outside the gene matches. The CDR3 sequence is 15 residues long. The CDR3 sequence: CASRDGTTPLDTQYF. The CDR3 region has the DNA TGTGCCAGCAGGGACGGGACTACCCCGCTTGATACGCAGTATTTT.